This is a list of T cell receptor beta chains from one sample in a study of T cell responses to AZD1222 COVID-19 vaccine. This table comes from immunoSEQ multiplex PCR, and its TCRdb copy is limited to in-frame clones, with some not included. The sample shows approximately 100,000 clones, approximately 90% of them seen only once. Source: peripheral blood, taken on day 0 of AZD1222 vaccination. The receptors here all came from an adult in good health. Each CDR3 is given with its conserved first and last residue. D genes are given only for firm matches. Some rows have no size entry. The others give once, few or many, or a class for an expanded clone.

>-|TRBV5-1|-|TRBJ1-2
CASSYGPGQTNYGYTF
TGCGCCAGCAGCTATGGGCCGGGACAAACTAACTATGGCTACACCTTC
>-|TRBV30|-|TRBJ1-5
CAWSVRSNQPQHF
TGTGCCTGGAGTGTTAGGAGCAATCAGCCCCAGCATTTT
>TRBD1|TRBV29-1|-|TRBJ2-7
CSVEARAGGGEQYF
TGCAGCGTTGAAGCCAGGGCAGGGGGCGGCGAGCAGTACTTC
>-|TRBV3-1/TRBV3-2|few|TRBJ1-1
CASSLTGLEAFF
TGTGCCAGCAGCCTGACAGGCCTAGAAGCTTTCTTT
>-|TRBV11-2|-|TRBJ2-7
CASSLNPIYEQYF
TGTGCCAGCAGCTTAAATCCTATCTACGAGCAGTACTTC
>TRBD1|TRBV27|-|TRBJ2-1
CASSLVGGVINEQFF
TGTGCCAGCAGTTTAGTAGGGGGCGTAATTAATGAGCAGTTCTTC
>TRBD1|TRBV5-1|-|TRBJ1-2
CASSTGTGTFYGYTF
TGCGCCAGCAGCACCGGGACAGGGACTTTCTATGGCTACACCTTC
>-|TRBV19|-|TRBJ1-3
CATSFLGSSGNTIYF
TGTGCCACCTCCTTTCTTGGGAGCTCTGGAAACACCATATATTTT
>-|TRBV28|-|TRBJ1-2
CASRSADSNYGYTF
TGTGCCAGTAGGTCCGCCGACTCTAACTATGGCTACACCTTC
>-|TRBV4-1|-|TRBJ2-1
CASSQRIFDSLMAREQFF
TGCGCCAGCAGCCAACGAATATTCGACTCTCTCATGGCTCGAGAGCAGTTCTTC
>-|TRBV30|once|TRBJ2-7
CAWSPADSPYEQYF
TGTGCCTGGAGCCCGGCAGACAGTCCCTACGAGCAGTACTTC
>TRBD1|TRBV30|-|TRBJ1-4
CAWNRQGLLGEKLFF
TGTGCCTGGAATCGACAGGGCCTTTTGGGTGAAAAACTGTTTTTT
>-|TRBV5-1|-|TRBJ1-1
CASSLIAGWSGTEAFF
TGCGCCAGCAGCTTGATTGCAGGGTGGTCGGGCACTGAAGCTTTCTTT
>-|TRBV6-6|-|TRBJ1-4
CASSHREFNEKLFF
TGTGCCAGCAGTCATAGGGAATTTAATGAAAAACTGTTTTTT
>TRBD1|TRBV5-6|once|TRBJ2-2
CASSFGTGGRTGELFF
TGTGCCAGCAGCTTCGGGACAGGGGGCCGAACCGGGGAGCTGTTTTTT
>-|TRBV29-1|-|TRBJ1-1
CSAHPDTDTEAFF
TGCAGCGCCCACCCGGATACGGACACTGAAGCTTTCTTT
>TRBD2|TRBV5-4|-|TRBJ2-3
CASSLDLAGANTDTQYF
TGTGCCAGCAGCTTGGATCTAGCGGGGGCCAACACAGATACGCAGTATTTT
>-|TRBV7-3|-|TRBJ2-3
CASRGEGGSTDTQYF
TGTGCCAGCAGGGGAGAGGGGGGTAGCACAGATACGCAGTATTTT
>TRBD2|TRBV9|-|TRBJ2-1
CARSGSGGTGGNEQFF
TGTGCCCGCAGCGGTAGCGGGGGGACCGGGGGGAATGAGCAGTTCTTC
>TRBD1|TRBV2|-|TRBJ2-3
CASGTGTGIRTDTQYF
TGTGCCAGCGGAACCGGGACAGGGATTCGTACAGATACGCAGTATTTT
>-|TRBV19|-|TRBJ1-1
CASSMGGSEAFF
TGTGCCAGTAGTATGGGAGGGTCCGAAGCTTTCTTT
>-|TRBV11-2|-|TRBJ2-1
CASSPGTYLYNEQFF
TGTGCCAGCAGCCCAGGGACTTACCTCTACAATGAGCAGTTCTTC
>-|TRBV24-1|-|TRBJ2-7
CATIWDTLYEQYF
TGTGCCACCATTTGGGACACTCTCTACGAGCAGTACTTC
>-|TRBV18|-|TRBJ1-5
CASSPQDSNQPQHF
TGTGCCAGCTCACCACAAGATAGCAATCAGCCCCAGCATTTT
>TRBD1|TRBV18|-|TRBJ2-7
CASLRQGTYEQYF
TGTGCCAGCCTCCGACAGGGTACCTACGAGCAGTACTTC
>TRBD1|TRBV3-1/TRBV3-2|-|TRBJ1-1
CASTRLDREAEAFF
TGTGCCAGCACCCGGTTGGACAGGGAGGCTGAAGCTTTCTTT
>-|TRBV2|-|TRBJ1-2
CASTVDTSYGYTF
TGTGCCAGCACAGTCGACACGAGCTATGGCTACACCTTC
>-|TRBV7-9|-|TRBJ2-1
CASSSDSSYNEQFF
TGTGCCAGCAGCTCAGATAGCTCCTACAATGAGCAGTTCTTC
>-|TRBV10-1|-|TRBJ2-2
CASSLDLNTGELFF
TGCGCCAGTTCGCTAGACTTGAACACCGGGGAGCTGTTTTTT
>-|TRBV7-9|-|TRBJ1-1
CASSDIGLKTEAFF
TGTGCCAGCAGCGACATCGGGCTGAAGACTGAAGCTTTCTTT
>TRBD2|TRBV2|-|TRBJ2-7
CASSQRGAYYEQYF
TGTGCCAGCAGTCAGCGGGGGGCCTACTACGAGCAGTACTTC
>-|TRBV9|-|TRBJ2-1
CASTSGPASYNEQFF
TGTGCCAGCACCTCGGGCCCTGCCTCCTACAATGAGCAGTTCTTC
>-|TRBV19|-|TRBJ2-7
CASTQMYGLKGEQYF
TGTGCCAGTACCCAAATGTATGGCCTTAAGGGCGAGCAGTACTTC